A single T cell receptor (beta chain) is shown here with its context. Its antigen is undetermined. Naive CD4+ cells had CD25+ Tregs removed. Broader study findings: The TCR gene usage of tumor memory CD4+ T cells clustered together with blood and lymph node memory CD4+ cells and with lymph node naive CD4+ cells. The larger cohort examined one V-J beta rearrangement, not whole repertoires.

Constant-region reverse primers amplified full-length variable regions, followed by semi-nested Nested Universal Primer A PCR. MiXCR was run by TCRdb on the 5' RACE reads, yielding one entry per CDR3 protein. The table lists nearly 40,000 distinct CDR3 sequences, approximately 19% of them singletons. Germline V gives CDR1 SGHNT, CDR2 YENEEA. V lost 5 bases to trimming and J lost 8 bases, with 10 bases between them. The CDR3 has 12 amino acids. The source material was naive CD4+ T cells sorted from a lymph node. Subset here: naive CD4+ T cells, CD4+CD45RA+CD25-. This rearrangement joins TRBV11-3 to TRBJ2-1; D not certain. This clonotype was obtained from a female donor with breast cancer. This CDR3 is CASSPARDEQFF. DNA of the CDR3: TGTGCCAGCAGCCCCGCAAGGGATGAGCAGTTCTTC. Together with reference TRBV11-3 and TRBJ2-1, the CDR3 gives the full variable domain: EAGVVQSPRYKIIEKKQPVAFWCNPISGHNTLYWYLQNLGQGPELLIRYENEEAVDDSQLPKDRFSAERLKGVDSTLKIQPAELGDSAVYLCASSPARDEQFFGPGTRLTVL.